This T cell receptor beta chain came from a study of cytomegalovirus exposure and HLA in healthy donors. Regarding this clone: The target antigen is unknown.

The PCR made use of 60 Vbeta and 13 Jbeta primers. TCRdb's table, derived via immunoSEQ multiplex PCR, lists solely in-frame clones and lacks some. The profile covers approximately 170,000 clones, with around three quarters appearing a single time and approximately 1.5% taken by the ten largest. Findings and caveats of the study: Some highly shared sequence variants likely arose as a pipeline artifact. On later analysis, the bulk of CMV-associated TCR beta chains appeared to be HLA-restricted.

With V trimmed by 1 base and J by 5 bases, 9 bases remained unmatched. Germline lookup yields CDR1 MDHEN and CDR2 SYDVKM. The CDR3 runs 16 residues. The source material was PBMCs. The V and J genes are TRBV28 and TRBJ1-2; 8 nucleotides align to TRBD1. This TCR was recovered from a man in his forties or fifties in good health and CMV-seronegative. CDR3 region: CASSLSSRGRLYGYTF. The CDR3 DNA reads TGTGCCAGCAGTTTATCCTCCAGGGGGCGTCTGTATGGCTACACCTTC.